The 13 T cell receptor beta chains below were found in one sample sequenced in a study of shared clonotypes between healthy human individuals. Assay used: immunoSEQ multiplex PCR; TCRdb lists only in-frame clones, some missing. Counted here are 2 million to 2.5 million clones, roughly 96% occurring once; the ten biggest clones make up 0.13%. Source material: naive CD4+ T cells sorted from blood. Regarding subset: CD45RA+ positively selected. The receptors come from a man younger than 35 in good health.

The rearrangement links TRBV4-1 to TRBJ2-7; 8 bases match TRBD1. The CDR3 runs 15 residues. Germline CDR1 reads MGHRA; CDR2 reads YSYEKL. The J segment lost 3 bases and the V segment lost 4 bases, leaving 8 bases of the junction unmatched. CDR3 bases: TGCGCCAGCAGCCGTCGGACAGGGTCTCTCTACGAGCAGTACTTC. Translation: CASSRRTGSLYEQYF.

This rearrangement joins TRBV18 to TRBJ2-5; TRBD1 is a possible D gene (5 bases). Germline lookup yields CDR1 KGHSH and CDR2 LQKENI. Trimming took 4 bases from V and 4 from J, leaving 10 bases between them. This CDR3 has 13 amino acids. CDR3 loop: CASSQGVAETQYF. The CDR3 coding sequence is TGTGCCAGCTCACAAGGGGTGGCAGAGACCCAGTACTTC.

V usage is TRBV28 and J usage is TRBJ2-7; D not resolved. Per germline, CDR1 MDHEN and CDR2 SYDVKM. Trimming left V 7 bases short and J 4 bases short, with 26 bases between. This CDR3 contains 17 residues. CDR3 amino acids: CASTPKFARKGSYEQYF. The CDR3, as DNA: TGTGCCAGCACCCCTAAGTTCGCCAGAAAGGGTTCGTACGAGCAGTACTTC.

The chain combines TRBV7-3 with TRBJ2-3, with TRBD2 identical over 8 bases. V shed 8 bases, J shed 4 bases, and the junction held 8 bases outside the gene matches. This CDR3 has 14 amino acids. CDR1 SGHTA and CDR2 FQGTGA come from the germline V gene. CDR3 sequence reads: CASGLSGGADTQYF. Here the CDR3 DNA reads TGTGCCAGCGGTCTATCCGGGGGGGCAGATACGCAGTATTTT. Full variable domain (missing parts from reference TRBV7-3 and TRBJ2-3): GAGVSQTPSNKVTEKGKYVELRCDPISGHTALYWYRQSLGQGPEFLIYFQGTGAADDSGLPNDRFFAVRPEGSVSTLKIQRTERGDSAVYLCASGLSGGADTQYFGPGTRLTVL.

This chain uses TRBV18 with TRBJ1-3; possible D gene TRBD1, 6 bases. This CDR3 region has 16 residues. V dropped 4 bases and J dropped 3 bases, with 16 bases sitting between them. Germline CDR1 and CDR2: KGHSH and LQKENI. The CDR3 here is CASSQPGHTSGNTIYF. In nucleotides, the CDR3 is TGTGCCAGCTCACAACCGGGACATACAAGTGGAAACACCATATATTTT.

The V and J genes are TRBV10-3 and TRBJ2-7, with 9 bases that match TRBD1. This CDR3 is built from 12 residues. Trimming cost V 10 bases and J 6 bases; bases outside gene matches: 7. Germline-derived CDR1 and CDR2 are ENHRY and SYGVKD. For the CDR3, the DNA is TGTGCCACCGGGGACAGGGTCGGCGAGCAGTACTTC. Translating it yields CATGDRVGEQYF.

The rearrangement joins TRBV30 to TRBJ1-3; D ambiguous. This CDR3 has 13 residues. Germline V CDR1 and CDR2: GTSNPN, SVGIG (reference sequence). Deletions cut 4 bases from V and 7 bases from J, with 14 bases between. The CDR3 region is CAWTLGVLNTIYF. CDR3 DNA sequence: TGTGCCTGGACCTTAGGAGTGCTGAACACCATATATTTT.

The CDR3 nucleotides are TGTGCCAGCAGTATGGACAGCAAAAATGAAAAACTGTTTTTT. Translated, it gives CASSMDSKNEKLFF. The rearrangement joins TRBV28 to TRBJ1-4; D is possibly TRBD1 (6 bases). There are 14 residues in the CDR3. Trimming cost V 5 bases and J 5 bases, with 12 bases left between them. Germline V CDR1 and CDR2: MDHEN, SYDVKM.

The chain uses TRBV27 and TRBJ1-2; tentatively, D is TRBD1 (5 bases). Germline V CDR1 and CDR2: MNHEY, SMNVEV (reference sequence). V was cut by 5 bases and J by 4 bases, with 14 bases left in between. There are 14 residues in the CDR3. CDR3 DNA sequence: TGTGCCAGCAGTACCTCACCCGACAGCTATGGCTACACCTTC. It is translated as CASSTSPDSYGYTF.

This rearrangement joins TRBV7-3 to TRBJ2-2, with D maybe TRBD2 (5 bases). This CDR3 is built from 15 residues. The V gene's germline CDR1 is SGHTA and CDR2 FQGTGA. Trimming left V 5 bases short and J 0 bases short, with 10 bases between. The CDR3 region is CASSPRTANTGELFF. As DNA, the CDR3 is TGTGCCAGCAGCCCGAGGACTGCGAACACCGGGGAGCTGTTTTTT.

Comment on this clone: The same CDR3 arises from other DNA sequences in this sample as well. This chain connects TRBV20-1 to TRBJ2-5; D remains unclear. The V end was cut by 3 bases, the J end by 4 bases, with 6 bases between. Germline V gene sequence: CDR1 DFQATT, CDR2 SNEGSKA (reference sequence). The CDR3 sequence is 11 residues long. CDR3 sequence reads: CSARLGETQYF. The CDR3 DNA follows: TGCAGTGCTAGGCTAGGAGAGACCCAGTACTTC.

V is TRBV9 and J is TRBJ2-5; maybe TRBD1 (6 bases). The CDR3 sequence is 15 residues long. The V end was cut by 1 base, the J end by 0 bases, with 10 bases between. CDR1 is SGDLS, CDR2 YYNGEE, per germline. DNA of the CDR3: TGTGCCAGCAGCGTAACCGGACAGAACCAAGAGACCCAGTACTTC. Translation gives CASSVTGQNQETQYF.

The chain carries TRBV2 and TRBJ1-4; maybe TRBD1 (6 bases). CDR3 size: 14 residues. V lost 6 bases and J lost 5, with 13 bases in between. CDR1 SNHLY and CDR2 FYNNEI come from the germline V gene. In DNA, the CDR3 is TGTGCCAGCAGAGCAGGGGTATCGAATGAAAAACTGTTTTTT. As protein: CASRAGVSNEKLFF.